The sample holds many counts of the clone carrying this TCR beta chain. Its antigen is not identified. Unique molecular identifiers featured in how the TCRbeta library was prepared. TCRdb re-called the PCR reads through MiXCR, storing one row per CDR3 protein. The profile covers approximately 89,000 distinct CDR3 sequences, with about a sixth appearing a single time and around 20% taken by the ten largest. This specimen belongs to a study of T-cell reconstitution after alpha-beta-depleted transplantation in children. Regarding the study as a whole: Surviving recipient T cells and thymic progenitors produced the high day-60 TCRbeta diversity seen in some patients.

This CDR3 comprises 18 residues. Germline-derived CDR1 and CDR2 are DFQATT and SNEGSKA (reference sequence). V was shortened by 0 bases and J by 4 bases, with 22 bases between the two germline ends. The receptor was isolated from a male patient under 10 years old who had a stem cell transplant for acute lymphoblastic leukemia, so the T cells may come from the graft donor. This chain links TRBV20-1 with TRBJ2-1, with D maybe TRBD2 (6 bases). The sample consisted of PBMCs, mostly from graft donor cells, taken 180 days after TCRalphabeta/CD19-depleted stem cell transplant. CDR3: CSARDFGGKGSGYNEQFF. The CDR3, as DNA: TGCAGTGCTAGAGATTTTGGGGGGAAGGGGTCAGGGTACAATGAGCAGTTCTTC.